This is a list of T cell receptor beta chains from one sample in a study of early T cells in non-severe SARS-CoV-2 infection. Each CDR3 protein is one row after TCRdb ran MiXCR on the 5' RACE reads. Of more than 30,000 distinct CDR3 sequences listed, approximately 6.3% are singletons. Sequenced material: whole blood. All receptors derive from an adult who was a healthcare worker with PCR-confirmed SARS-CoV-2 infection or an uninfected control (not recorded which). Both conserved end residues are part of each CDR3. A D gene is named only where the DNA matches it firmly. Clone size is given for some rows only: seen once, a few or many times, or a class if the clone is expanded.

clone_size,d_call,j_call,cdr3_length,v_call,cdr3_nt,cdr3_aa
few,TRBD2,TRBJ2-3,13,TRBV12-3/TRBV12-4,TGTGCCAGCAGGAGGACTAGTACAGATACGCAGTATTTT,CASRRTSTDTQYF
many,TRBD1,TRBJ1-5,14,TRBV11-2,TGTGCCAGCAGCTTGGGACAGGGTTTTCAGCCCCAGCATTTT,CASSLGQGFQPQHF
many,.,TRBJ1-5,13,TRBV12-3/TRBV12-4,TGTGCCAGCAGCCAGGATAGCAATCAGCCCCAGCATTTT,CASSQDSNQPQHF
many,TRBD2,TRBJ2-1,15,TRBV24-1,TGTGCCACCAGTGCCGGGACTAGCGGTTACAATGAGCAGTTCTTC,CATSAGTSGYNEQFF
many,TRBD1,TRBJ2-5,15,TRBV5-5,TGTGCCAGCAGCTACCTGACAGGGGGCGAAGAGACCCAGTACTTC,CASSYLTGGEETQYF
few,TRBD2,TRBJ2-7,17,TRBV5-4,TGTGCCAGCAGCCCGGGGACTAGCGGGACCAATCCCTACGAGCAGTACTTC,CASSPGTSGTNPYEQYF
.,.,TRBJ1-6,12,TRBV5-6,TGTGCCAGCAGCTTGGGGACCTCACCCCTCCACTTT,CASSLGTSPLHF
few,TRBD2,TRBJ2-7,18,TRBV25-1,TGTGTCAGCAGTGAAGAAATCGCGGGAGGGCCCTCCAGTGGGGAGCAGTACTTC,CVSSEEIAGGPSSGEQYF
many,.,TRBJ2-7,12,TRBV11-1,TGTGCCAGCAGCTTGACTTCCTACGAGCAGTACTTC,CASSLTSYEQYF
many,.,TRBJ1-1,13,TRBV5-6,TGTGCCAGCAGCGCCCGGCAGGGGACTGAAGCTTTCTTT,CASSARQGTEAFF
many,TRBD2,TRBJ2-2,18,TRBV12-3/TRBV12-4,TGTGCCAGCAGTCTGGCACCCGGGACTAGCGGGAGTACCGGGGAGCTGTTTTTT,CASSLAPGTSGSTGELFF
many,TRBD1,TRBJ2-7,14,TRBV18,TGTGCCAGCTCACCACCGGAATCAGGGGGAGATCAGTACTTC,CASSPPESGGDQYF
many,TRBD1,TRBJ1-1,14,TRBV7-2,TGTGCCAGCAGCTCCAGGGGGGAAGGCACTGAAGCTTTCTTT,CASSSRGEGTEAFF
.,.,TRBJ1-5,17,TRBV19,TGTGCCAGTAGTTCCCTCTACCGGACAGTCGGAGATCAGCCCCAGCATTTT,CASSSLYRTVGDQPQHF
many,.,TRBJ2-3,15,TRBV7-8,TGTGCCAGCAGCTTACGAGGGGCGGGCACAGATACGCAGTATTTT,CASSLRGAGTDTQYF
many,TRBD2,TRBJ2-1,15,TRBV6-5,TGTGCCAGCAGACGCGGGACTAGCGAATACAATGAGCAGTTCTTC,CASRRGTSEYNEQFF
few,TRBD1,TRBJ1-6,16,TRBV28,TGTGCCAGCGTTGGGGCGGGACAGGTTTATAATTCACCCCTCCACTTT,CASVGAGQVYNSPLHF
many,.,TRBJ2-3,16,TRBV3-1,TGTGCCAGCAGCCAAGAAGGGGGGCCAGTTGAAGATACGCAGTATTTT,CASSQEGGPVEDTQYF
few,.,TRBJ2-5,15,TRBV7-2,TGTGCCAGCAGCTCCCAGGGCTCTCACCAAGAGACCCAGTACTTC,CASSSQGSHQETQYF
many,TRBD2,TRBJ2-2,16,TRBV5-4,TGTGCCAGCAGCTTGGCCCTAGCGGGGGTCGCCGGGGAGCTGTTTTTT,CASSLALAGVAGELFF
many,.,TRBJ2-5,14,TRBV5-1,TGCGCCAGCAGCTTGGATGGCAGAAAAGAGACCCAGTACTTC,CASSLDGRKETQYF
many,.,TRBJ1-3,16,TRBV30,TGTGCCTGGAGTGTACGGGGCGGGACGCTTGGAAACACCATATATTTT,CAWSVRGGTLGNTIYF
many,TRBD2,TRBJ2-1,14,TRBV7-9,TGTGCCAGCAGCCTCACCCGAACTAGCGATGAGCAGTTCTTC,CASSLTRTSDEQFF
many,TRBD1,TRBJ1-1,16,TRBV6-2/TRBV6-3,TGTGCCAGCAGTTACTCGAAAACAGGGGTGAACACTGAAGCTTTCTTT,CASSYSKTGVNTEAFF
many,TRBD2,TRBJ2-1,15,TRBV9,TGTGCCAGCAGCGAGGGACTAGCATTTTACAATGAGCAGTTCTTC,CASSEGLAFYNEQFF
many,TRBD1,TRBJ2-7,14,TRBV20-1,TGCAGTGCTAGATTACTGACAGGGCCCTACGAGCAGTACTTC,CSARLLTGPYEQYF
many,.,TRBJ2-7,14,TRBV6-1,TGTGCCAGCAGTATCCGGGACATAGGCTACGAGCAGTACTTC,CASSIRDIGYEQYF
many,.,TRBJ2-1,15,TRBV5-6,TGTGCCAGCAGCTTGTGGACGGGGGTGAACAATGAGCAGTTCTTC,CASSLWTGVNNEQFF
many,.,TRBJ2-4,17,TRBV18,TGTGCCAGCTCACCCCCGCATCGGGGGCGCGGAGGAAACATTCAGTACTTC,CASSPPHRGRGGNIQYF
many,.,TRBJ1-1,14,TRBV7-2,TGTGCCAGCAGCTTAGAGGCACAGAGTACTGAAGCTTTCTTT,CASSLEAQSTEAFF
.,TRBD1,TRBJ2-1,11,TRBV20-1,TGCAGGGTGGGACAGAACAATGAGCAGTTCTTC,CRVGQNNEQFF
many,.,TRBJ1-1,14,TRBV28,TGTGCCAGCAGTCCCATCCTTGGTAGGACTGAAGCTTTCTTT,CASSPILGRTEAFF
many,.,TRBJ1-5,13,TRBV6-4,TGTGCCAGCACCCTCGAGCCCAATCAGCCCCAGCATTTT,CASTLEPNQPQHF
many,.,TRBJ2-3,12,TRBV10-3,TGTGCCATCAGTGAGTCTGTCCATACGCAGTATTTT,CAISESVHTQYF
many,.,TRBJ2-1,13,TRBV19,TGTGCCAGTACTTGGACCCCCTACAATGAGCAGTTCTTC,CASTWTPYNEQFF
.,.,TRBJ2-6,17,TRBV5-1,TGCGCCAGCAGCGGCAGTGAGAGGCTCTCTGGGGCCAACGTCCTGACTTTC,CASSGSERLSGANVLTF
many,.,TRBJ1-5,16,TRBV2,TGTGCCAGCAGTGAATGGGCAGGGGTTAGCAATCAGCCCCAGCATTTT,CASSEWAGVSNQPQHF